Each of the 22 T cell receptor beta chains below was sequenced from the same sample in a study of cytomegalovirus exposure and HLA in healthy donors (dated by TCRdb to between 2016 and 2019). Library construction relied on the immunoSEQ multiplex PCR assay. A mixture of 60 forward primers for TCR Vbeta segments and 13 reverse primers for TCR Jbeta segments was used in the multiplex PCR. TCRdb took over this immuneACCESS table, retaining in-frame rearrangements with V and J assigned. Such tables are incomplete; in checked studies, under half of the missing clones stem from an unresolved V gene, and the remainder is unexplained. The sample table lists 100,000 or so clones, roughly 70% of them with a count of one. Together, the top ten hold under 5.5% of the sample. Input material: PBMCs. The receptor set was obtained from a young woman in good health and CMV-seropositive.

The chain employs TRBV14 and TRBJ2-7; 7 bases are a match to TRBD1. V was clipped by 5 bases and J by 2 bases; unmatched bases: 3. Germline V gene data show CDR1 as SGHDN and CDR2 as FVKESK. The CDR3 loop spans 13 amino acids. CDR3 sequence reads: CASSFGQAYEQYF. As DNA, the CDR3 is TGTGCCAGCAGCTTCGGACAGGCCTACGAGCAGTACTTC.

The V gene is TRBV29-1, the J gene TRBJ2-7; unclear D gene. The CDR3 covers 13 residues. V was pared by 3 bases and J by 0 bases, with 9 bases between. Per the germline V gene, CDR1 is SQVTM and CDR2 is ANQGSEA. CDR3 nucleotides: TGCAGCGTTGAGGGCACAGTCTCCTACGAGCAGTACTTC. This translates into CSVEGTVSYEQYF.

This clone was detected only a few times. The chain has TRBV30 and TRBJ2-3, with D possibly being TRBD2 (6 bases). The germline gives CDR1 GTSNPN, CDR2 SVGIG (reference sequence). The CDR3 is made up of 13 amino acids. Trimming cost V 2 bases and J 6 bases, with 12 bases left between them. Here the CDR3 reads CAWSWREGDTQYF. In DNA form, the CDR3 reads TGTGCCTGGAGTTGGCGGGAAGGGGATACGCAGTATTTT.

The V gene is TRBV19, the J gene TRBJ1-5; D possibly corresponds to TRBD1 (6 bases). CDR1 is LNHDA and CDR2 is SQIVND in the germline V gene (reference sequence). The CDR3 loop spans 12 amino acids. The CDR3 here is CKGQTINQPQHF. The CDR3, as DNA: TGTAAAGGACAGACAATCAATCAGCCCCAGCATTTT.

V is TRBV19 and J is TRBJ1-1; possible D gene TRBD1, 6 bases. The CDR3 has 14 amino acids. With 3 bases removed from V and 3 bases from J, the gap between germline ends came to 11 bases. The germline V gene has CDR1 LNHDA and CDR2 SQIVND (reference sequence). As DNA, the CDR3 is TGTGCCAGTAGTATCACAGGGCGGGACACTGAAGCTTTCTTT. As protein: CASSITGRDTEAFF.

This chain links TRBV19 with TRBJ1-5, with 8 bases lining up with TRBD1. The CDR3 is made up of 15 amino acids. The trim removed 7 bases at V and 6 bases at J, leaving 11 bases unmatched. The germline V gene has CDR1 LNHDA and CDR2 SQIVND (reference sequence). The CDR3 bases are TGTGCCAGTATACCCTCCGGGCAGGGGGCTCAGCCCCAGCATTTT. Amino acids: CASIPSGQGAQPQHF.

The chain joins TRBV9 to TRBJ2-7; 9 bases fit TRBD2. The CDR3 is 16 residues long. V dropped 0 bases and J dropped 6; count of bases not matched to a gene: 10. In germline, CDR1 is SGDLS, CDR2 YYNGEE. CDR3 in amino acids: CASSVDGGRADGEQYF. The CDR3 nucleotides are TGTGCCAGCAGCGTAGATGGCGGGAGGGCCGATGGCGAGCAGTACTTC.

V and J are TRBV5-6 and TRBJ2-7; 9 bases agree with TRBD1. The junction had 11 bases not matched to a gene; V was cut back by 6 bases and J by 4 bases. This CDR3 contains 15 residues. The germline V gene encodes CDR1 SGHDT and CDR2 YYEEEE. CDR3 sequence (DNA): TGTGCCAGCACCACCATTGGGACAGGGATGTACGAGCAGTACTTC. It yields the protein CASTTIGTGMYEQYF.

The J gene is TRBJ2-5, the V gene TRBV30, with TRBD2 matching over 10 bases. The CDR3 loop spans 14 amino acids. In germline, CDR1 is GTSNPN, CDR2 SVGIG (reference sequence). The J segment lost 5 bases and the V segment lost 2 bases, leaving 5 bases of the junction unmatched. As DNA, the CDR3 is TGTGCCTGGAGTACAGCGGGAGGGATGGAGACCCAGTACTTC. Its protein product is CAWSTAGGMETQYF.

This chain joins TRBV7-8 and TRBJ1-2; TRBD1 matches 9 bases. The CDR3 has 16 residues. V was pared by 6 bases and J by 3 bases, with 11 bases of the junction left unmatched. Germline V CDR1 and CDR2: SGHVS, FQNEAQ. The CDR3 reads CASRNTDRGEDYGYTF. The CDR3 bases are TGTGCCAGCAGAAACACCGACAGGGGGGAGGACTATGGCTACACCTTC.

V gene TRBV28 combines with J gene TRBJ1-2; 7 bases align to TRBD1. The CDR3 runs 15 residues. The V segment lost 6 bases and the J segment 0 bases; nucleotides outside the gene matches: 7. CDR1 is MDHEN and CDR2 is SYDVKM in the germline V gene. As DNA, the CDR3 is TGTGCCAGCAGCCAGGGGGTTGCTGCTAACTATGGCTACACCTTC. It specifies CASSQGVAANYGYTF.

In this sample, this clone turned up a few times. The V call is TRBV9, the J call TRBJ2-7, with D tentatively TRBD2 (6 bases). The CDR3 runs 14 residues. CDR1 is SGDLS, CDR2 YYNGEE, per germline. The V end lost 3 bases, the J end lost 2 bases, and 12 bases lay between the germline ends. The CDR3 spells CASSAGGMTYEQYF. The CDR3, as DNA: TGTGCCAGCAGCGCTGGAGGGATGACCTACGAGCAGTACTTC.

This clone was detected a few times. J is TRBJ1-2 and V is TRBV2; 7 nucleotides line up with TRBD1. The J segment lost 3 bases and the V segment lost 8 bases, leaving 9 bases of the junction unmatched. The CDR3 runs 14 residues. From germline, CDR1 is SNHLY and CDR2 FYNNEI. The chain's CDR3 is CASGGGTGDYGYTF. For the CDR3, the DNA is TGTGCCAGCGGGGGAGGTACAGGGGACTATGGCTACACCTTC.

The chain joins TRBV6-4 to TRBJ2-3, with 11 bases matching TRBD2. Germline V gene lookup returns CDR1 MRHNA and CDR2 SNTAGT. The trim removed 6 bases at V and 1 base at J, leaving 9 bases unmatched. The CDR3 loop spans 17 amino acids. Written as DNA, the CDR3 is TGTGCCAGCAGCACTAATAGCGGGAGGGAGCGCACAGATACGCAGTATTTT. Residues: CASSTNSGRERTDTQYF.

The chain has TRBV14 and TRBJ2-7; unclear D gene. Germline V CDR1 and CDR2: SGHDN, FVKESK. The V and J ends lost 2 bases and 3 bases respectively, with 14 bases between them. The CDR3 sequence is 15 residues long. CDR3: CASSQIASLVYEQYF. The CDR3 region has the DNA TGTGCCAGCAGCCAAATCGCAAGCCTGGTCTACGAGCAGTACTTC.

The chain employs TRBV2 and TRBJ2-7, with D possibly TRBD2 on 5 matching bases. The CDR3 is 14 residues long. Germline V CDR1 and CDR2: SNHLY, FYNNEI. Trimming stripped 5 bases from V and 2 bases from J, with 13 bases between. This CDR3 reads CASSPTRQAYEQYF. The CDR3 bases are TGTGCCAGCAGTCCAACTAGACAAGCCTACGAGCAGTACTTC.

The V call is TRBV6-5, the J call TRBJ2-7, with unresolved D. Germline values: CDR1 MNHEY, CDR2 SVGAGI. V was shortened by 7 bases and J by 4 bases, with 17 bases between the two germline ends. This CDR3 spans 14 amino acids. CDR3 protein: CASTPPGQTYEQYF. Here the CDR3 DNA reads TGTGCCAGCACCCCTCCTGGTCAGACATACGAGCAGTACTTC.

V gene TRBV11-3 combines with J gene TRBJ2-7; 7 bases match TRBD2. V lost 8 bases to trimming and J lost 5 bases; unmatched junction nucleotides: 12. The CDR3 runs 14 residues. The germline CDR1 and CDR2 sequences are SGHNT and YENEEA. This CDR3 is CASVRRGGSDEQYF. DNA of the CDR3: TGTGCCAGCGTCCGGAGGGGAGGGTCAGACGAGCAGTACTTC.

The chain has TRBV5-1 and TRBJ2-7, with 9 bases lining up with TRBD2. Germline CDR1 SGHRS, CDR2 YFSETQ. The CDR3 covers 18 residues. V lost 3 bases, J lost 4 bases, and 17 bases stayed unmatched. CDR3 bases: TGCGCCAGCAGCTCTGGGTGGCCCGGTGCGGGAGGGGAATACGAGCAGTACTTC. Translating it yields CASSSGWPGAGGEYEQYF.

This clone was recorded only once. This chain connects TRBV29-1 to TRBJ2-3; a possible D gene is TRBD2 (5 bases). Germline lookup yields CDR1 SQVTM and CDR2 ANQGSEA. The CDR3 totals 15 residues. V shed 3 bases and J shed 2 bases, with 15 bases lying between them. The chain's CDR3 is CSVEVSPAVTDTQYF. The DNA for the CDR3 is TGCAGCGTTGAGGTATCGCCAGCGGTCACAGATACGCAGTATTTT.

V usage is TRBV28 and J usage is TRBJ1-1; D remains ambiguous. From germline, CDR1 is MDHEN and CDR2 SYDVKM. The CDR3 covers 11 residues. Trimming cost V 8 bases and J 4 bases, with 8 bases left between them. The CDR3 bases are TGTGCCAGCCGGTCTTCCACTGAAGCTTTCTTT. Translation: CASRSSTEAFF.

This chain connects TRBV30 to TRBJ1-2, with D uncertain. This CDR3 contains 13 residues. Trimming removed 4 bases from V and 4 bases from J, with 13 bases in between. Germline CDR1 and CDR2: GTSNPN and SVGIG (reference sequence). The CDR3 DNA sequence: TGTGCCTGGACCTATGACTTCTCCTATGGCTACACCTTC. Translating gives CAWTYDFSYGYTF.